The 3 T cell receptor beta chains given below trace back to one sample, sequenced in a study of long-term antiretroviral therapy in people with HIV. Sequencing relied on immunoSEQ assay v3.0, run at survey level. Sequenced by immunoSEQ multiplex PCR; TCRdb stores in-frame clones only, minus some. This sample has roughly 25,000 clones, with almost 85% found just once. This specimen consisted of unsorted PBMCs, obtained 1.1 years before starting antiretroviral therapy. These receptors were obtained from a woman in her twenties or thirties with HIV.

The CDR3 bases are TGTGCCAGCAGCCTCCTCGGTAGCAATGAGCAGTTCTTC. Translated, it gives CASSLLGSNEQFF. The chain joins TRBV11-3 to TRBJ2-1, with D unclear. Per the germline V gene, CDR1 is SGHNT and CDR2 is YENEEA. The CDR3 loop spans 13 amino acids. V was cut by 5 bases and J by 6 bases, with 11 bases left in between.

The chain combines TRBV28 with TRBJ2-7; TRBD1 might be the D (6 bases). The CDR3 is 13 amino acids. Trimming took off 5 bases at V and 2 bases at J, with 10 bases between the two ends. Germline loops: CDR1 MDHEN, CDR2 SYDVKM. The CDR3 DNA follows: TGTGCCAGCAGTCGGGACACCCCCTACGAGCAGTACGTC. Residues: CASSRDTPYEQYV.

This chain connects TRBV6-5 to TRBJ1-5, with TRBD1 matching 9 bases. The CDR3 contains 14 residues. The V gene end was trimmed by 5 bases and the J gene end by 6 bases; junction bases not matched to a gene: 5. Germline V gene lookup returns CDR1 MNHEY and CDR2 SVGAGI. The CDR3 sequence is CASSTRTGAQPQHF. For the CDR3, the DNA is TGTGCCAGCAGTACGAGGACAGGGGCTCAGCCCCAGCATTTT.